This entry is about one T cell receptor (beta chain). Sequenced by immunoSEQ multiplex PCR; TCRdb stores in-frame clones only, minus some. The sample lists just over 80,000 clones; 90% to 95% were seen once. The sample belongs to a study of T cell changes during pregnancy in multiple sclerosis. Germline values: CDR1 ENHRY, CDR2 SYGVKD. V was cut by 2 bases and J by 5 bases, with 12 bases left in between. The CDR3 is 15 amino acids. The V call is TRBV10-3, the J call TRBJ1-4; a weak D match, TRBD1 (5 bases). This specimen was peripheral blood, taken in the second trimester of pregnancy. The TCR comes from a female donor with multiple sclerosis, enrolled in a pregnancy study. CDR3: CAISERLGGNEKLFF. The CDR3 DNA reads TGTGCCATCAGTGAGAGGTTGGGGGGAAATGAAAAACTGTTTTTT.